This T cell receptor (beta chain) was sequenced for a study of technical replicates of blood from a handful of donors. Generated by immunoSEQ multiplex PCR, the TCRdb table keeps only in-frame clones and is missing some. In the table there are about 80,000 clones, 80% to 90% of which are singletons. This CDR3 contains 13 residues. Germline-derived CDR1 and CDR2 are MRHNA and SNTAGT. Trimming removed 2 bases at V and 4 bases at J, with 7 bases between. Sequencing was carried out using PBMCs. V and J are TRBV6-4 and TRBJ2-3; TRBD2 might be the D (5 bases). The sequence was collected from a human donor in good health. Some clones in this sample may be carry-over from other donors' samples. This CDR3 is CASSDGGADTQYF. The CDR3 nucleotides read TGTGCCAGCAGTGACGGAGGAGCAGATACGCAGTATTTT.